The next 10 T cell receptor beta chains were all read from a single sample in a study of blood T cell repertoires in COVID-19. Profiled with immunoSEQ multiplex PCR; TCRdb holds only in-frame clones, not every one. The sample records 130,000 or so clones, around two thirds being singletons. The specimen was peripheral blood. The receptors derive from a woman between 65 and 79 years old with acute or convalescent COVID-19.

The V gene is TRBV15, the J gene TRBJ1-4, with D perhaps matching TRBD1 (6 bases). The CDR3 runs to 15 residues. CDR1 is LNHNV, CDR2 YYDKDF, per germline (reference sequence). The V and J ends lost 0 bases and 6 bases respectively, with 11 bases between them. In DNA, the CDR3 is TGTGCCACCAGCAGAGATCCGGGGGGCTATGAAAAACTGTTTTTT. This sequence encodes CATSRDPGGYEKLFF.

A word on this clone: The same CDR3 arises from other DNA sequences in this sample as well. The rearrangement joins TRBV28 to TRBJ1-2, with 7 bases identical to TRBD1. Germline-derived CDR1 and CDR2 are MDHEN and SYDVKM. V shed 6 bases and J 2 bases; nucleotides not matched to a gene: 6. The length of the CDR3 is 14 residues. This CDR3 is CASRRTGANYGYTF. DNA of the CDR3: TGTGCCAGCAGGAGGACAGGTGCAAACTATGGCTACACCTTC.

In this sample, this clone turned up a few times. The chain recombines TRBV12-5 with TRBJ2-3; 12 bases match TRBD2. Trimming at V came to 3 bases and at J to 0 bases, leaving 7 bases not matched to a gene. This CDR3 region has 18 residues. The germline V gene encodes CDR1 LGHNT and CDR2 FRNRAP. Here the CDR3 reads CASGFLAGGIPSTDTQYF. The CDR3 DNA reads TGTGCTAGTGGTTTCCTAGCGGGGGGGATACCTAGCACAGATACGCAGTATTTT.

This chain links TRBV29-1 with TRBJ1-2; D gene unclear. CDR3 size: 13 residues. Germline assignment: CDR1 SQVTM and CDR2 ANQGSEA. Trimming took 0 bases from V and 2 from J, leaving 7 bases between them. CDR3 DNA sequence: TGCAGCGTTGAAGATCGCAGAAACTATGGCTACACCTTC. It translates to CSVEDRRNYGYTF.

The chain has TRBV30 and TRBJ1-5, with 7 positions matching TRBD1. The CDR3 spans 13 residues. Losses at the gene ends were 6 bases for V and 4 bases for J; bases not matched to a gene: 6. Germline lookup yields CDR1 GTSNPN and CDR2 SVGIG (reference sequence). CDR3 coding DNA: TGTGCCTGTCAGGGACAGCTGAATCAGCCCCAGCATTTT. This translates into CACQGQLNQPQHF.

The chain uses TRBV6-5 and TRBJ1-5, with D hard to call. CDR1 is MNHEY, CDR2 SVGAGI, per germline. V was clipped by 0 bases and J by 3 bases, with 6 bases between them. The CDR3 is 14 amino acids. For the CDR3, the DNA is TGTGCCAGCAGTTACTCCGGGAACAATCAGCCCCAGCATTTT. Its translation: CASSYSGNNQPQHF.

This chain connects TRBV9 to TRBJ2-5; D perhaps matches TRBD2 (6 bases). CDR3 length equals 13 residues. Germline-derived CDR1 and CDR2 are SGDLS and YYNGEE. V lost 0 bases and J lost 5, with 8 bases in between. The CDR3 here is CASSVVEGETQYF. For the CDR3, the DNA is TGTGCCAGCAGCGTAGTGGAGGGGGAGACCCAGTACTTC.

The chain links TRBV28 to TRBJ2-5; possible D gene TRBD1, 7 bases. The CDR3 length is 13 residues. Germline V gene sequence: CDR1 MDHEN, CDR2 SYDVKM. Trimming removed 6 bases at V and 4 bases at J, with 12 bases between. For the CDR3, the DNA is TGTGCCAGCAGCCGACAGGGAGGAGAGACCCAGTACTTC. It yields the protein CASSRQGGETQYF.

The chain uses TRBV9 and TRBJ2-3, with D possibly matching TRBD2 (5 bases). Trimming took 4 bases from V and 6 from J, leaving 15 bases between them. Looked up from germline, CDR1 is SGDLS and CDR2 is YYNGEE. The length of the CDR3 is 14 residues. In DNA form, the CDR3 reads TGTGCCAGCAGCTTAACACCTCGGAGGGATACGCAGTATTTT. This codes for CASSLTPRRDTQYF. Full variable domain (remainder filled in from reference TRBV9 and TRBJ2-3): DSGVTQTPKHLITATGQRVTLRCSPRSGDLSVYWYQQSLDQGLQFLIQYYNGEERAKGNILERFSAQQFPDLHSELNLSSLELGDSALYFCASSLTPRRDTQYFGPGTRLTVL.

This sequence joins TRBV7-9 and TRBJ1-1; 10 positions match TRBD1. Unmatched junction bases numbered 4, after V lost 5 bases and J lost 4 bases. The germline gives CDR1 SEHNR, CDR2 FQNEAQ (reference sequence). The CDR3 totals 14 residues. In nucleotides, the CDR3 is TGTGCCAGCAGCGACCGGGACAGGGGCACTGAAGCTTTCTTT. This translates into CASSDRDRGTEAFF.